The 8 T cell receptor beta chains below come from one sample, sequenced in a study of blood T cell repertoires in COVID-19. The assay was immunoSEQ multiplex PCR, and TCRdb's table has in-frame clones only and misses some. The profile covers about 220,000 clones, with around 82% appearing a single time and approximately 5% taken by the ten largest. What was sequenced was PBMCs or T cells enriched from blood (not recorded which). These receptors all stem from a woman aged 45-60 years who had been exposed to COVID-19.

This chain connects TRBV6-4 to TRBJ2-2; D not resolved. Germline V gives CDR1 MRHNA, CDR2 SNTAGT. Deletions cut 6 bases from V and 4 bases from J, with 9 bases between. This CDR3 contains 13 residues. The DNA for the CDR3 is TGTGCCAGCAGACTCACGGGCACCGGGGAGCTGTTTTTT. This sequence encodes CASRLTGTGELFF.

The rearrangement joins TRBV19 to TRBJ2-7, with D possibly matching TRBD2 (7 bases). Germline V lookup: CDR1 LNHDA, CDR2 SQIVND (reference sequence). Trimming took 0 bases from V and 5 from J, leaving 14 bases between them. The CDR3 runs 15 residues. The CDR3 loop is CASSIDSAGADEQYF. The CDR3 DNA sequence: TGTGCCAGTAGTATAGACTCGGCGGGGGCCGACGAGCAGTACTTC.

This clone was seen just once. The J gene is TRBJ1-2, the V gene TRBV5-1; maybe TRBD1 (6 bases). V was clipped by 3 bases and J by 3 bases, with 15 bases between them. Germline V CDR1 and CDR2: SGHRS, YFSETQ. The CDR3 is 15 residues long. CDR3 loop: CASSSLPGQDYGYTF. The CDR3 nucleotides are TGCGCCAGCAGCTCCCTTCCGGGACAAGACTATGGCTACACCTTC.

This chain joins TRBV2 and TRBJ2-7, with a weak D call TRBD1 (6 bases). V lost 2 bases to trimming and J lost 6 bases, with 11 bases between them. CDR1 and CDR2 (germline): SNHLY, FYNNEI. CDR3 length equals 13 residues. CDR3 sequence (DNA): TGTGCCAGCAGTGAACGGCAGGGGCTCGAGCAGTACTTC. Translation: CASSERQGLEQYF.

The rearrangement uses TRBV5-6 and TRBJ2-2, with D perhaps matching TRBD1 (7 bases). The V gene's germline CDR1 is SGHDT and CDR2 YYEEEE. V gave up 1 base and J gave up 3 bases, with 10 bases separating them. The CDR3 is made up of 15 amino acids. CDR3 nucleotides: TGTGCCAGCAGCTTGATCAGGGGGGACACCGGGGAGCTGTTTTTT. This sequence encodes CASSLIRGDTGELFF.

V is TRBV7-3 and J is TRBJ2-3; 8 nucleotides align to TRBD1. The CDR3 is 16 amino acids. Trimming at V came to 8 bases and at J to 2 bases, leaving 12 bases not matched to a gene. Germline CDR1 and CDR2: SGHTA and FQGTGA. The CDR3 loop reads CASSLGDRRFTDTQYF. CDR3 DNA sequence: TGTGCCAGCTCCCTTGGGGACAGGCGATTCACAGATACGCAGTATTTT.

This clone was recorded at least ten times. The chain joins TRBV19 to TRBJ2-2; D is perhaps TRBD1 (6 bases). There are 14 residues in the CDR3. Trimming removed 4 bases from V and 5 bases from J, with 11 bases in between. Germline assignment: CDR1 LNHDA and CDR2 SQIVND (reference sequence). The CDR3 spells CASSNRVGTGELFF. The CDR3 bases are TGTGCCAGTAGTAACAGGGTGGGGACCGGGGAGCTGTTTTTT.

The chain links TRBV6-4 to TRBJ2-2, with D possibly TRBD1 on 6 matching bases. This CDR3 has 14 residues. V gave up 3 bases and J gave up 4 bases, with 9 bases separating them. Germline V gene lookup returns CDR1 MRHNA and CDR2 SNTAGT. The CDR3: CASSERGSTGELFF. DNA of the CDR3: TGTGCCAGCAGTGAGAGGGGGAGCACCGGGGAGCTGTTTTTT.